Each of the 13 T cell receptor beta chains below was sequenced from the same sample in a study of control samples from healthy donors and cancer patients. The repertoire was sequenced with immunoSEQ multiplex PCR; TCRdb's copy has only in-frame clones and lacks some. Of fewer than 200,000 clones listed, 90% to 95% are singletons. Material for sequencing was blood. The source is a man under 40 in good health.

The gene calls are TRBV30 and TRBJ1-2; D is unresolved. Germline loops: CDR1 GTSNPN, CDR2 SVGIG (reference sequence). V lost 3 bases and J 0 bases, leaving 5 bases between the germline ends. The CDR3 consists of 12 residues. As DNA, the CDR3 is TGTGCCTGGAGCTGGGCTAACTATGGCTACACCTTC. It translates to CAWSWANYGYTF.

The rearrangement links TRBV4-3 to TRBJ2-1; no clear D. Germline lookup yields CDR1 LGHNA and CDR2 YSLEER. The length of the CDR3 is 13 residues. Trimming pared 2 bases from V and 7 bases from J, leaving 9 bases between. The CDR3 DNA reads as TGCGCCAGCAGCCAAATCCCCATGAATGAGCAGTTCTTC. The encoded protein is CASSQIPMNEQFF.

V is TRBV6-5 and J is TRBJ1-1; no firm D call. Trimming left V 7 bases short and J 5 bases short, with 17 bases between. Germline V lookup: CDR1 MNHEY, CDR2 SVGAGI. The CDR3 length is 14 residues. Here the CDR3 DNA reads TGTGCCAGCACCTCAAGCAGCAGTGAGACTGAAGCTTTCTTT. Amino acids: CASTSSSSETEAFF.

CDR3 sequence (DNA): TGTGCCAGCAGTTGGATATCCGACACCGGGGAGCTGTTTTTT. Its translation: CASSWISDTGELFF. The chain carries TRBV5-6 and TRBJ2-2; D unresolved. Germline loops: CDR1 SGHDT, CDR2 YYEEEE. The ends were cut back, 5 bases at V and 3 bases at J, with 11 bases in the middle. This CDR3 has 14 residues.

The chain recombines TRBV28 with TRBJ2-7; D tentatively fits TRBD1 or TRBD2 (7 bases each). Trimming pared 4 bases from V and 4 bases from J, leaving 23 bases between. The CDR3 is 17 amino acids. Looked up from germline, CDR1 is MDHEN and CDR2 is SYDVKM. DNA for the CDR3: TGTGCCAGCAGTTCATCCAGGGGGGGAGGGAATAGGTACGAGCAGTACTTC. Protein product: CASSSSRGGGNRYEQYF.

V and J are TRBV7-2 and TRBJ1-2; possibly TRBD1 for D (5 bases). The CDR3 has 17 amino acids. Germline-derived CDR1 and CDR2 are SGHTA and FQGNSA. With 5 bases removed from V and 0 bases from J, the gap between germline ends came to 19 bases. In nucleotides, the CDR3 is TGTGCCAGCAGCAGACCCCGGGACCTCGAAACTAACTATGGCTACACCTTC. Translating gives CASSRPRDLETNYGYTF.

This chain links TRBV27 with TRBJ2-1; no clear D gene. Germline lookup yields CDR1 MNHEY and CDR2 SMNVEV (reference sequence). V gave up 2 bases and J gave up 3 bases, with 8 bases separating them. The CDR3 runs 14 residues. The CDR3 bases are TGTGCCAGCAGTTTACAGGACCACTACAATGAGCAGTTCTTC. This gives the protein CASSLQDHYNEQFF.

The CDR3 is CARSVIRDTEAFF. The CDR3 nucleotides are TGTGCCAGAAGCGTCATCCGGGACACTGAAGCTTTCTTT. This chain joins TRBV5-3 and TRBJ1-1; D uncertain. TRBV5-3 is classed as an ORF, of uncertain function. The CDR3 is 13 amino acids. The V end was cut by 4 bases, the J end by 3 bases, with 10 bases between.

The V gene is TRBV11-3, the J gene TRBJ2-5; possibly TRBD2 for D (7 bases). Trimming took off 5 bases at V and 1 base at J, with 11 bases between the two ends. This CDR3 contains 14 residues. Germline-derived CDR1 and CDR2 are SGHNT and YENEEA. CDR3 nucleotide sequence: TGTGCCAGCAGCCCCGGGGGGCTCCAAGAGACCCAGTACTTC. Protein sequence: CASSPGGLQETQYF.

The rearrangement uses TRBV12-3 or TRBV12-4 and TRBJ2-1; unclear D gene. This CDR3 is built from 12 residues. Trimming pared 1 base from V and 10 bases from J, leaving 8 bases between. The DNA of the CDR3 is TGTGCCAGCAGTTTAGGCCAAGGAGAGCAGTTCTTC. This sequence encodes CASSLGQGEQFF.

J is TRBJ2-7 and V is TRBV4-1; maybe TRBD2 (6 bases). V shed 5 bases and J shed 9 bases, with 20 bases lying between them. This CDR3 is 14 amino acids long. Looked up from germline, CDR1 is MGHRA and CDR2 is YSYEKL. CDR3: CASSYLAEGAGQYF. DNA for the CDR3: TGCGCCAGCAGCTACCTTGCGGAGGGCGCGGGGCAGTACTTC.

The chain has TRBV7-8 and TRBJ2-3, with D perhaps matching TRBD2 (6 bases). V was clipped by 5 bases and J by 2 bases, with 17 bases between them. The CDR3 extends over 16 amino acids. Germline CDR1 is SGHVS and CDR2 is FQNEAQ. The CDR3 DNA reads TGTGCCAGCAGCCCCCGTCGGAGGGAAAACACAGATACGCAGTATTTT. Its translation: CASSPRRRENTDTQYF.

The rearrangement uses TRBV10-1 and TRBJ2-7; D is perhaps TRBD2 (5 bases). The CDR3 contains 13 residues. The V end lost 3 bases, the J end lost 6 bases, and 12 bases lay between the germline ends. Germline CDR1 WNHNN, CDR2 SYGVQD (reference sequence). The CDR3 here is CASSEFSGVEQYF. CDR3 coding DNA: TGCGCCAGCAGTGAATTCTCCGGGGTCGAGCAGTACTTC.